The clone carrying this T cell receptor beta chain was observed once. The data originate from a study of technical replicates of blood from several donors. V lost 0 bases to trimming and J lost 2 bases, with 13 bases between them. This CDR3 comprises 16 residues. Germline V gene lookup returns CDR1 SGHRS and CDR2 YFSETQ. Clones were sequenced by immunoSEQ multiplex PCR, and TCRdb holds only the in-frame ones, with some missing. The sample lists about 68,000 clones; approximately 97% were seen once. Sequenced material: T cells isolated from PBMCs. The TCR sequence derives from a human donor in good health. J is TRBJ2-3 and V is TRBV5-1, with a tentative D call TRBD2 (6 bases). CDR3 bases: TGCGCCAGCAGCTTGGCGGCGGGGCAGTACACAGATACGCAGTATTTT. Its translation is CASSLAAGQYTDTQYF.